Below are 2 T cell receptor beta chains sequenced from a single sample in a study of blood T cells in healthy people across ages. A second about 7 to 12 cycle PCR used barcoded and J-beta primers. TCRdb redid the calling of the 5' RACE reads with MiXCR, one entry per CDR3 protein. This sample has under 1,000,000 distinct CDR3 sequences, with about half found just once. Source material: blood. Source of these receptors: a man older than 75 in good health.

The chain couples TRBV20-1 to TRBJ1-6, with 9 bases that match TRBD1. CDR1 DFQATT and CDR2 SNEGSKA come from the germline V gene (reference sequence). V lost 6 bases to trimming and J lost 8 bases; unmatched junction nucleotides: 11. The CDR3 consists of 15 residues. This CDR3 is CSAKGQGVWDSPLHF. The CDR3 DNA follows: TGCAGTGCCAAGGGACAGGGTGTTTGGGATTCACCCCTCCACTTT.

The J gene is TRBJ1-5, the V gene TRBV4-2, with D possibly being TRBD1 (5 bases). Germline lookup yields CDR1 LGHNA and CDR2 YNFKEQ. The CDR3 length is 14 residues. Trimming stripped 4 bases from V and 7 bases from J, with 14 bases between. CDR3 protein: CASSPGRVGQPQHF. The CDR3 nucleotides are TGTGCCAGCAGCCCCGGCAGGGTAGGCCAGCCCCAGCATTTT.